This T cell receptor (beta chain) emerged from a study of blood T cells in healthy people across ages. Germline V lookup: CDR1 MDHEN, CDR2 SYDVKM. Trimming removed 5 bases from V and 3 bases from J; junction bases left unmatched: 8. The CDR3 loop spans 15 amino acids. A second about 7 to 12 cycle PCR used barcoded and J-beta primers. TCRdb called the 5' RACE reads again in MiXCR, with one record for every CDR3 protein. The table lists approximately 1,000,000 distinct CDR3 sequences, 40% to 45% of them singletons. V usage is TRBV28 and J usage is TRBJ2-7; TRBD1 agrees at 9 bases. The clonotype was recovered from a woman aged 55-69 years in good health. The material sequenced was blood. The CDR3: CASSGSGTGFYEQYF. In DNA form, the CDR3 reads TGTGCCAGCAGTGGATCCGGGACAGGGTTCTACGAGCAGTACTTC.